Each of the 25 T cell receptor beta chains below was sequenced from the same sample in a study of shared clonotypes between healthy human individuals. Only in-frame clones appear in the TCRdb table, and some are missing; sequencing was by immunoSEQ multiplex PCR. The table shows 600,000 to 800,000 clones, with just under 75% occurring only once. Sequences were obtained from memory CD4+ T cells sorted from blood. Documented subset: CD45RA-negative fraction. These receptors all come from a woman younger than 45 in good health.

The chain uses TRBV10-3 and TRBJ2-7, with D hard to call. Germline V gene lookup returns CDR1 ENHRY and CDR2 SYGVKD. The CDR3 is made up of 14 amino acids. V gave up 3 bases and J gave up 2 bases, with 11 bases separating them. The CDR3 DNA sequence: TGTGCCATCAGTGACGCCGCGGCCACCTACGAGCAGTACTTC. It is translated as CAISDAAATYEQYF.

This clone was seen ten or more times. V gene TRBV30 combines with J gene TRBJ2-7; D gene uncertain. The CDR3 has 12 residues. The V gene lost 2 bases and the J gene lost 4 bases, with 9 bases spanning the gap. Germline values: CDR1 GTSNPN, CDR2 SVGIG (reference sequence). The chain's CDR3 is CAWSISRYEQYF. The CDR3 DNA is TGTGCCTGGAGTATCAGTAGGTACGAGCAGTACTTC.

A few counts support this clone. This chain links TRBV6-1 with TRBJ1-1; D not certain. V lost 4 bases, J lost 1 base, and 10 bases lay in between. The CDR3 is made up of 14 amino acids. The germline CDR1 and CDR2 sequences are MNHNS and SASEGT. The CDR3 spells CASSVGKGNTEAFF. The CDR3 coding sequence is TGTGCCAGCAGTGTGGGGAAGGGGAACACTGAAGCTTTCTTT.

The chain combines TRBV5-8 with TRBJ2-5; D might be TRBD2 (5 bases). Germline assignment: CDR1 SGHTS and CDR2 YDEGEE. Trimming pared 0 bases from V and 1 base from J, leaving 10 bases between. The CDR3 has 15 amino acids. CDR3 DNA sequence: TGTGCCAGCAGCTTGGAAGAGGGCGTCCAAGAGACCCAGTACTTC. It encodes CASSLEEGVQETQYF. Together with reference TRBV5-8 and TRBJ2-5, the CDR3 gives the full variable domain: EAGVTQSPTHLIKTRGQQATLRCSPISGHTSVYWYQQALGLGLQFLLWYDEGEERNRGNFPPRFSGRQFPNYSSELNVNALELEDSALYLCASSLEEGVQETQYFGPGTRLLVL.

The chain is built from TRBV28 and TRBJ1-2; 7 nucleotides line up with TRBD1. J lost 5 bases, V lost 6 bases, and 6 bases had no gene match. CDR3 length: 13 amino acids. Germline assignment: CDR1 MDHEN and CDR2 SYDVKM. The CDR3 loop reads CASSTNRGYGYTF. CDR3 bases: TGTGCCAGCAGCACTAACAGGGGATATGGCTACACCTTC.

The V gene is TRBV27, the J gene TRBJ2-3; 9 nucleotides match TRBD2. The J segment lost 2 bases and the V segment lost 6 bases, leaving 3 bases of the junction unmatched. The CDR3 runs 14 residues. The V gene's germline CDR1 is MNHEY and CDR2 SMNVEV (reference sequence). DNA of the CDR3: TGTGCCAGCAGACTAGCGGGCTTCACAGATACGCAGTATTTT. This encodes CASRLAGFTDTQYF.

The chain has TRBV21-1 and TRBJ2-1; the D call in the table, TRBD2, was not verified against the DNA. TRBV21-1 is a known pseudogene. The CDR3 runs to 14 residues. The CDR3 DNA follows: TGTGCCACCACGGGGGGACTAGACTACAATGAGCAGTTCTTC. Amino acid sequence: CATTGGLDYNEQFF.

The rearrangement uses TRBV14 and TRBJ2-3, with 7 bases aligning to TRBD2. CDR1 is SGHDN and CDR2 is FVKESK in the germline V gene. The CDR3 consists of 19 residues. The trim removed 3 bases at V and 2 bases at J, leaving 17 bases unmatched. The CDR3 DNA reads TGTGCCAGCAGCCACCTCCTCAAGCCCCTAGCGGAGCTCACAGATACGCAGTATTTT. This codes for CASSHLLKPLAELTDTQYF.

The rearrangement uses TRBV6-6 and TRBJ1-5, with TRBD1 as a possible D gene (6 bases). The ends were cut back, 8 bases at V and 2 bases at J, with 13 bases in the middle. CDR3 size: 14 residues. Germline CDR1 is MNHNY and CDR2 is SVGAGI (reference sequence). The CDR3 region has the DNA TGTGCCAGCGGGGGCCCGGGGGGCAATCAGCCCCAGCATTTT. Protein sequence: CASGGPGGNQPQHF.

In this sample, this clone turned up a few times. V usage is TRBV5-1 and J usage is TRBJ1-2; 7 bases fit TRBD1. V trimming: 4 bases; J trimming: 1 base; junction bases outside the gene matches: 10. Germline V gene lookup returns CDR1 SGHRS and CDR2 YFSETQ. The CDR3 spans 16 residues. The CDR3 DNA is TGCGCCAGCAGCCCGGTGGCGGGACAGAGTAACTATGGCTACACCTTC. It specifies CASSPVAGQSNYGYTF.

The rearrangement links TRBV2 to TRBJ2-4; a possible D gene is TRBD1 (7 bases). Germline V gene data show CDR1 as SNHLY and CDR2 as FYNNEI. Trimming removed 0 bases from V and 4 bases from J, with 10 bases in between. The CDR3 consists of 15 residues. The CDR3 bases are TGTGCCAGCAGTGAAGCCAGGGGGACTAAAAACATTCAGTACTTC. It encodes CASSEARGTKNIQYF. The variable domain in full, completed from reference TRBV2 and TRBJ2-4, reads EPEVTQTPSHQVTQMGQEVILRCVPISNHLYFYWYRQILGQKVEFLVSFYNNEISEKSEIFDDQFSVERPDGSNFTLKIRSTKLEDSAMYFCASSEARGTKNIQYFGAGTRLSVL.

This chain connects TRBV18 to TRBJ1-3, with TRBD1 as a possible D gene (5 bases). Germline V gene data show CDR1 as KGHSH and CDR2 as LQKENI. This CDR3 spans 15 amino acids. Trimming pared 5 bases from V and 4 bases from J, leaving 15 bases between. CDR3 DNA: TGTGCCAGCTCATCCGTTGGGGCATCAGGAAACACCATATATTTT. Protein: CASSSVGASGNTIYF.

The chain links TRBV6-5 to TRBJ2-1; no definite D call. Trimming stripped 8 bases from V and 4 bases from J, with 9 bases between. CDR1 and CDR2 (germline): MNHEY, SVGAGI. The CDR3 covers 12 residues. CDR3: CASRSAYNEQFF. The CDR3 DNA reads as TGTGCCAGCCGGTCCGCGTACAATGAGCAGTTCTTC.

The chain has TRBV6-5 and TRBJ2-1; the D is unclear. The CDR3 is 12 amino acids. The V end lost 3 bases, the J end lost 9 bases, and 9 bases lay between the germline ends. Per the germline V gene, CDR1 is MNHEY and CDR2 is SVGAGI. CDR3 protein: CASSYLRSEQFF. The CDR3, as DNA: TGTGCCAGCAGTTATCTGAGGAGTGAGCAGTTCTTC.

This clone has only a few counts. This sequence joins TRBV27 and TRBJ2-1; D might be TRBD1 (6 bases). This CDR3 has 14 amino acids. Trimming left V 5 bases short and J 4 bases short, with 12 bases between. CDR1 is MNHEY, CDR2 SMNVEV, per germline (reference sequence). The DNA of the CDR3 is TGTGCCAGCAGTCCCCAACAGGGTTACAATGAGCAGTTCTTC. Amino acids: CASSPQQGYNEQFF.

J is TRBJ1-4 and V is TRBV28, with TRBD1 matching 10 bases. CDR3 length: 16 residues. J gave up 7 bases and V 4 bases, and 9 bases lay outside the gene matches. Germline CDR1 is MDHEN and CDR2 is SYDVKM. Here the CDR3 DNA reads TGTGCCAGCAGTTATGTGGGGACAGGGGTTGGTGAAAAACTGTTTTTT. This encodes CASSYVGTGVGEKLFF.

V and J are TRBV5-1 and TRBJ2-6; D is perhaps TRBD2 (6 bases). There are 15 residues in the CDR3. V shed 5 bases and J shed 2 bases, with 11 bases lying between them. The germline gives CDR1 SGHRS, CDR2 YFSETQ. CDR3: CASRDGGPGANVLTF. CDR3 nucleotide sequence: TGCGCCAGCAGGGACGGGGGTCCTGGGGCCAACGTCCTGACTTTC.

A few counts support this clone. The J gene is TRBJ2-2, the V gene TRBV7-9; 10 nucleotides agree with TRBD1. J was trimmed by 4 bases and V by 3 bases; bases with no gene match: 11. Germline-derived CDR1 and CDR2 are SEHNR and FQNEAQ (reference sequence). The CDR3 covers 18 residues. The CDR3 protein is CASSFPPGQGHSTGELFF. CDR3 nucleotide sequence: TGTGCCAGCAGCTTCCCGCCGGGACAGGGGCATAGCACCGGGGAGCTGTTTTTT.

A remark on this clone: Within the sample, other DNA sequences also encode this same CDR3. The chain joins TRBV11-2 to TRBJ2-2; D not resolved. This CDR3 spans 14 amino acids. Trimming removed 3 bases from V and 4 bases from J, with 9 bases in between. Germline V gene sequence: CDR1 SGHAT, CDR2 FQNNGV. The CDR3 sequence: CASSFSDLTGELFF. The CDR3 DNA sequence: TGTGCCAGCAGCTTCTCCGACCTCACCGGGGAGCTGTTTTTT.

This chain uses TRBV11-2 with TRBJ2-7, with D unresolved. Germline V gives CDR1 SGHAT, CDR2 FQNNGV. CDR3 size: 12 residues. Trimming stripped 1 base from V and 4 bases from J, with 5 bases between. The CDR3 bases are TGTGCCAGCAGCTTAGCTTGGTACGAGCAGTACTTC. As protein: CASSLAWYEQYF.

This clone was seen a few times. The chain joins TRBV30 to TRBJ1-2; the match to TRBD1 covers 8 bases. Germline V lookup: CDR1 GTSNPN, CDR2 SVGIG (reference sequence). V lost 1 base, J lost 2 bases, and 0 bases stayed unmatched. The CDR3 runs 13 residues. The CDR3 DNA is TGTGCCTGGAGTGGGACAGGGAACTATGGCTACACCTTC. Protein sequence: CAWSGTGNYGYTF.

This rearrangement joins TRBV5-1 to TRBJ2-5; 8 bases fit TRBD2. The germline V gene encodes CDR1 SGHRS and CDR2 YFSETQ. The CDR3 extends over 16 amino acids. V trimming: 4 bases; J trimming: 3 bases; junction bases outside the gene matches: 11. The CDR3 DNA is TGCGCCAGCAGCCAGGGCGTAAGAGCGGGGGAAGAGACCCAGTACTTC. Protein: CASSQGVRAGEETQYF.

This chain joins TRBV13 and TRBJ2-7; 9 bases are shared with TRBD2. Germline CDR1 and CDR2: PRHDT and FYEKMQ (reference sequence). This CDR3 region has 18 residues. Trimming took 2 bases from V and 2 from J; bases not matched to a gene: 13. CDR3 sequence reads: CASSLISVQREAPYEQYF. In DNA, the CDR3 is TGTGCCAGCAGCTTAATTTCGGTTCAGCGGGAGGCCCCCTACGAGCAGTACTTC.

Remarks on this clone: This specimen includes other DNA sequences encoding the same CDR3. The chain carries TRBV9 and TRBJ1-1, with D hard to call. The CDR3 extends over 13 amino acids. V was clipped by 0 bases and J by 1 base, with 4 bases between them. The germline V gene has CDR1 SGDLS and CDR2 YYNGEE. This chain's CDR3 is CASSVGSNTEAFF. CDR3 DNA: TGTGCCAGCAGCGTAGGGTCGAACACTGAAGCTTTCTTT.

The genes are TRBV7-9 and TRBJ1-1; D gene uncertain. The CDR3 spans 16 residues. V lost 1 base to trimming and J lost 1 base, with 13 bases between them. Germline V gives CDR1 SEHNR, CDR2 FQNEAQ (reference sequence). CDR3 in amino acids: CASSLGQRRRNTEAFF. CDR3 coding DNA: TGTGCCAGCAGCTTAGGTCAGCGACGTCGGAACACTGAAGCTTTCTTT.